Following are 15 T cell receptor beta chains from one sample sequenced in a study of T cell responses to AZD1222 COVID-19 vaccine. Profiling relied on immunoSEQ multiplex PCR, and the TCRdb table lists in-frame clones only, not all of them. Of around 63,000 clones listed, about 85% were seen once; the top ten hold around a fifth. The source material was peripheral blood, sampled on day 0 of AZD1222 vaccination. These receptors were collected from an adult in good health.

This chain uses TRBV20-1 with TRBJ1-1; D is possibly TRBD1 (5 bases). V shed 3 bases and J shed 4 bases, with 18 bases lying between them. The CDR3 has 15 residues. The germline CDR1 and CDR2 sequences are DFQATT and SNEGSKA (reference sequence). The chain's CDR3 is CSASRDPQSSTEAFF. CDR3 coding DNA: TGCAGTGCTAGTCGGGACCCCCAGAGCAGCACTGAAGCTTTCTTT.

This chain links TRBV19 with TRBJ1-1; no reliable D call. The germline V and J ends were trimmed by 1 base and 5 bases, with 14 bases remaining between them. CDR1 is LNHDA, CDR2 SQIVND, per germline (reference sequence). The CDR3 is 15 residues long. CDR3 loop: CASSIGPGIGTEAFF. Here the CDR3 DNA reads TGTGCCAGTAGTATAGGCCCGGGGATAGGGACTGAAGCTTTCTTT.

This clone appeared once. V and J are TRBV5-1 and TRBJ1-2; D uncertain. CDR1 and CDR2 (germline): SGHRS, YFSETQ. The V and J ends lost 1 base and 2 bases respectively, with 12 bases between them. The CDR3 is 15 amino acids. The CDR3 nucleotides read TGCGCCAGCAGCTTGTTGCCAGGCGGAAACTATGGCTACACCTTC. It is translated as CASSLLPGGNYGYTF.

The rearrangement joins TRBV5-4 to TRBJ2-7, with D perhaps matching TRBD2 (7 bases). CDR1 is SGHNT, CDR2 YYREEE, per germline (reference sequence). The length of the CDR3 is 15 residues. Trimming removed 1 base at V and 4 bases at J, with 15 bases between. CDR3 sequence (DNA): TGTGCCAGCAGCTTGCCTCAGGGGAGGGGTTACGAGCAGTACTTC. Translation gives CASSLPQGRGYEQYF.

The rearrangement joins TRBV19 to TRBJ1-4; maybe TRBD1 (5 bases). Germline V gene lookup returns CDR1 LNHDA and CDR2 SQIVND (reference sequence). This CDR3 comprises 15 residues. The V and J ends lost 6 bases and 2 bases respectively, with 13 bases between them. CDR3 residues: CASSPLGVTNEKLFF. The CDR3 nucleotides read TGTGCCAGTAGCCCATTAGGGGTGACTAATGAAAAACTGTTTTTT. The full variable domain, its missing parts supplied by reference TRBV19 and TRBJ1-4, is DGGITQSPKYLFRKEGQNVTLSCEQNLNHDAMYWYRQDPGQGLRLIYYSQIVNDFQKGDIAEGYSVSREKKESFPLTVTSAQKNPTAFYLCASSPLGVTNEKLFFGSGTQLSVL.

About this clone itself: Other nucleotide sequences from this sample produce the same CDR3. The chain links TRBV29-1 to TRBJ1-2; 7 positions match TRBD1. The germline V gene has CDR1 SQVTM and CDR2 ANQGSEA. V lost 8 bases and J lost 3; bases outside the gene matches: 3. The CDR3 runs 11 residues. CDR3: CSLGQDYGYTF. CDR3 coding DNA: TGCAGCTTAGGACAGGACTATGGCTACACCTTC.

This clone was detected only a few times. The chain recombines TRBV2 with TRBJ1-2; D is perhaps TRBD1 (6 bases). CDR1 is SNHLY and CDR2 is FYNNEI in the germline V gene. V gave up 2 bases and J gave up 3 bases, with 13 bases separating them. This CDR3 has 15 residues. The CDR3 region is CASSERGVPDYGYTF. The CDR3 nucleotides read TGTGCCAGCAGTGAAAGGGGGGTTCCTGACTATGGCTACACCTTC.

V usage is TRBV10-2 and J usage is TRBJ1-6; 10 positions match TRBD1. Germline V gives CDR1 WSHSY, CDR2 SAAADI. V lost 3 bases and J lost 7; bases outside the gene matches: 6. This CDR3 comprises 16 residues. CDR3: CASSERDRGNNSPLHF. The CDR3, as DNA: TGCGCCAGCAGTGAAAGGGACAGGGGCAACAATTCACCCCTCCACTTT.

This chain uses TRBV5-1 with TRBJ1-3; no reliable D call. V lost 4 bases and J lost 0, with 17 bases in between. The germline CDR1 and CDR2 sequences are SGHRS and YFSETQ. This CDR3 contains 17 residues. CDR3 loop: CASSPLDPASSGNTIYF. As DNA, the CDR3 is TGCGCCAGCAGCCCCTTAGATCCGGCGAGCTCTGGAAACACCATATATTTT.

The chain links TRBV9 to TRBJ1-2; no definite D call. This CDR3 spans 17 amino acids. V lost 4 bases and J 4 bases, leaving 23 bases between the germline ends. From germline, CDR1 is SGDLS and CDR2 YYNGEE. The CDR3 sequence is CASSPRAVALPSYGYTF. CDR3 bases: TGTGCCAGCAGCCCTCGGGCCGTGGCCCTCCCTAGCTATGGCTACACCTTC.

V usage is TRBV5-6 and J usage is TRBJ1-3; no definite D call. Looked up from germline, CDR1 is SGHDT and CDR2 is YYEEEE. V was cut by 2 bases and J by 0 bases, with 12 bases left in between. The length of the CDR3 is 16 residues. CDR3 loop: CASSFRGPYSGNTIYF. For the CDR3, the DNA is TGTGCCAGCAGCTTTCGTGGCCCGTACTCTGGAAACACCATATATTTT.

The CDR3 spells CASSLPPGTHREAFF. CDR3 coding DNA: TGTGCCAGCAGCCTTCCCCCCGGGACACATCGTGAAGCTTTCTTT. V and J are TRBV7-8 and TRBJ1-1; tentatively, D is TRBD1 (6 bases). The germline V gene has CDR1 SGHVS and CDR2 FQNEAQ. The CDR3 is 15 residues long. Deletions cut 5 bases from V and 7 bases from J, with 20 bases between.

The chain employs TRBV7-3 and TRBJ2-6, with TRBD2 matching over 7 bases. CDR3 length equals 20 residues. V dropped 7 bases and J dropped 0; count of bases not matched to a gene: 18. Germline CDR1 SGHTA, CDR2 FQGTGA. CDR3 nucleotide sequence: TGTGCCAGCACCCCCTGGCGGGGGACCAACCTGAGCTCTGGGGCCAACGTCCTGACTTTC. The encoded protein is CASTPWRGTNLSSGANVLTF.

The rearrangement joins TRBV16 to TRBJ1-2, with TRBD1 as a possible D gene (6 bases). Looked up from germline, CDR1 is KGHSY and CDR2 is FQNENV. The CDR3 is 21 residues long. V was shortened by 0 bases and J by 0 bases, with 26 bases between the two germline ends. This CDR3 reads CASSQSDHGGSLVIANYGYTF. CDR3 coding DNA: TGTGCCAGCAGCCAATCAGACCACGGGGGCTCCCTTGTTATAGCTAACTATGGCTACACCTTC.

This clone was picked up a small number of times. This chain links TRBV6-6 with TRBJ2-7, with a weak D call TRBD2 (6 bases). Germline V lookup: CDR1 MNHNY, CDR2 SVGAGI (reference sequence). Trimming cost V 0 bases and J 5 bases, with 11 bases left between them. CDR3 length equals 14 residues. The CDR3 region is CASSYSEGGNEQYF. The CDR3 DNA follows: TGTGCCAGCAGTTACTCGGAAGGCGGGAACGAGCAGTACTTC.